This T cell receptor (beta chain) was captured in a study of cytomegalovirus exposure and HLA in healthy donors (TCRdb year 2017). For the study in its entirety: An earlier analysis of a few hundred of the donors reported 276 Gb of sequence data and 117 million unique TCR beta sequences obtained from roughly 170 million T cells. About 280 gigabases of sequencing data and 70 million to 100 million unique TCR sequences made up an early release that covered over 550 HLA-typed donors. The genetic ancestry cluster associated with self-reported Caucasian donors included about 81% of the roughly 400 genotyped donors. The aim of the study was to test whether cataloging public T cell receptors could identify signatures of past pathogen exposure. The T cell repertoires of 666 subjects were profiled by immunosequencing and related to cytomegalovirus serostatus. Along with the approximately 600-subject first cohort, a separate validation cohort of over a hundred different subjects was used. To predict cytomegalovirus infection status, the study combined high-throughput TCR immunosequencing, statistical association of individual TCRs with disease status, and machine learning. In a later analysis, previously published TCR beta repertoires from 666 donors were re-analyzed and high-resolution HLA genotyping was added so that TCR occurrence patterns could be studied. The later analysis used no new phenotypic data to find candidate immune exposures, relying instead on TCR beta sequences and their occurrence across donors. To decide whether each TCR beta V gene segment behaved as functional or pseudogenic, an earlier analysis of approximately 600 of the donors relied on high-throughput TCR beta sequencing. Donor age, sex, ethnicity and CMV serostatus were compiled together with the repertoire data. In a later genetic analysis, genome-wide SNP genotypes for about 65% of the 666 donors were used, and that subset was treated as a discovery cohort. Every discovery cohort repertoire had been produced on one sequencing platform. Class I and class II HLA loci were covered by the typing at four-digit resolution. Typing coverage varied by locus: about 620-640 donors for A, B, C, DRB1 and DQB1; roughly 510 for DQA1; nearly 610 for DPA1; under 490 for DPB1. Roughly 5 DR-DQ haplotypes were handled as single units for association and clustering, since linkage in the cohort was strong. Among about 400 genotyped donors of the cohort, an average of approximately 240,000 unique TCR beta nucleotide sequences was sequenced per donor, of which roughly 17% were non-productive.

The library was obtained by the immunoSEQ multiplex PCR assay. The multiplex PCR relied on a mix of 60 forward primers for TCR Vbeta segments and 13 reverse primers for TCR Jbeta segments. The CDR3 region of rearranged TCR beta genes was amplified from genomic DNA by a multiplex PCR assay. On the Illumina HiSeq System, the amplified TCR beta libraries were sequenced as 87-base-pair reads. Per the authors' processing: A later analysis tallied 75 million to 95 million unique TCR beta chains across the 600 to 700 repertoires, and about 10 million of those chains were shared by two or more donors. Raw reads were error-corrected and collapsed into unique sequences by a nearest-neighbor algorithm in which closely related sequences were merged to remove PCR and sequencing errors. V, D and J gene segments were assigned by aligning CDR3 sequences to IMGT reference sequences. Each retained sequence needed at least a six-nucleotide match to both a V gene segment and a J gene segment. Rearrangements were called productive when the CDR3 lacked stop codons and stayed in frame with V and J; all others were non-productive. Following IMGT convention, CDR3 was defined as the stretch from the second conserved V-encoded cysteine to the conserved J-encoded phenylalanine. The earlier analysis of 550 to 650 of the donors excluded any sequence lacking an unambiguous match to a single V gene segment. An earlier analysis of a few hundred of the donors called V segments functional above 56.7% productive rearrangements and segregating when the between-donor standard deviation exceeded 5%. A statistical classification framework was developed to diagnose cytomegalovirus status using the catalog of TCR beta chain sequences. A later analysis assigned V and J genes by comparing TCR nucleotide sequences with IMGT/GENE-DB human TR gene sequences. Using the TCRdist pipeline, a later analysis assigned CDR3 sequences along with most-parsimonious VDJ recombination scenarios. In a later analysis, each TCR beta chain was defined by its CDR3 amino acid sequence together with its V-gene family, and reads without a unique V-gene family were excluded. To address suspected cross-contamination and a sequencing artifact, a later analysis removed approximately 590 highly shared, low-generation-probability nucleotide sequences. For each public chain, a later analysis derived a clonal expansion index from normalized ranks of inferred template counts within each repertoire. A later analysis computed generation probabilities with a VDJ recombination model fitted to out-of-frame rearrangements, and checked the results against IGoR. In a later analysis, hypergeometric tests were used to score TCR-TCR, TCR-HLA and TCR-CMV co-occurrence, with a repertoire-size bias correction applied to TCR pairs. To estimate false discovery rates, a later analysis permuted the HLA or CMV assignments 20 times. In a later analysis, co-occurring TCRs were grouped using DBSCAN, and TCRdist sequence similarity was added for clustering within HLA-allele-positive subsets. Co-occurrence clustering excluded repertoires with fewer than 30,000 or more than 120,000 public chains, plus five with anomalous nucleotide sharing. In its TCRdb copy, this immuneACCESS table keeps in-frame sequences only and misses some clones. Where compared with another copy, unresolved V genes explain less than half of these, and the others have no known cause. Clonal size and the V and J genes are those of that table, whereas D and trimming came from the DNA. In all, the sample holds around 190,000 clones, and 75% to 85% of those were seen once. The ten largest clones take up approximately 1.2% of the sample.

As to this clone: Its antigen is unknown. Base qualities are not provided; no much larger clone lies one nucleotide away.

General study outcomes and caveats: CMV serostatus was the only immune exposure information available for the cohort. A further reported finding was that TCR beta sequences accurately predicted the HLA-A and HLA-B alleles for most subjects in the first cohort. Broadly in line with IMGT annotations, most TCR beta V segments showed up in productive rearrangements about 87% or about 30% of the time in an earlier analysis of around 550 of the donors. Correlated functional status among segregating V segments might reflect linkage disequilibrium, but an unknown experimental factor could not be ruled out. In this cohort, only TCR beta chains were sequenced, and detectable features were limited by the absence of alpha or paired-chain data. A later analysis associated about 16,000 TCR beta sequences with specific HLA alleles at a false discovery rate of 0.05. V-gene and J-gene trimming of TCR beta chains was associated with a missense DCLRE1C variant in a later genetic analysis, and the association was replicated in an independent cohort. In a later genetic analysis, fewer N-insertions in productive TCRs were reported among donors in an Asian-associated ancestry cluster than the roughly 700-donor mean. Because counts were too low, roughly 18 rarely observed V segments, including chromosome 9 orphons, were left out of the earlier analysis of roughly 600 of the donors. While some public TCRs were present in many individuals, most TCR sequences turned up only very rarely across donors. The study gave a list of around 170 TCR beta chains associated with cytomegalovirus. Several of the top co-occurrence clusters appeared to be linked to parvovirus B19, influenza, CMV and Epstein-Barr virus, according to a later analysis. The classifier was reported to diagnose cytomegalovirus status with high specificity and sensitivity in both the original cohort and the validation cohort. HLA typing was unavailable for some donors at each locus, so association tests used only the typed subset. In vitro tests confirmed that a few of the cytomegalovirus-associated TCR beta chains recognize cytomegalovirus antigens. In a later analysis, most CMV-associated TCR beta chains were found to appear HLA-restricted, with HLA associations seemingly driven largely by CMV exposure. In a later analysis, TCR association rates were found to vary across HLA loci, with the most associated TCRs seen for DRB1 alleles and the fewest for HLA-C alleles. The authors suggested that the approach could potentially be extended to other disease states and immunological phenotypes. In a later analysis, HLA-associated TCR beta chains showed more clonal expansion and lower generation probabilities than non-associated chains that were equally common. A cluster of highly shared sequence variants was judged likely to represent a technical artifact of the sequencing pipeline. The presence/absence analyses assumed that sequencing depth was roughly uniform across donors, and that assumption may not be true. Strong co-occurrence of HLA alleles, especially DR and DQ, made assigning TCR associations to individual alleles difficult.

The cohort was made up of hundreds of healthy bone marrow donors. At the time of sampling, all cohort members were nominally healthy, though unrecorded immune exposures were likely present. The donor tested CMV seropositive and was one of the 289 seropositive cohort members. A peripheral blood sample was collected from each donor, and TCR beta sequencing was performed on peripheral blood mononuclear cells. The Qiagen DNeasy Blood Extraction Kit was used to extract genomic DNA from the blood cell samples. The sequence derives from a girl aged 2-9 years in good health and CMV-seropositive. Sequencing used PBMCs.

CDR3 sequence: CASSDTSGGANTGELFF. The DNA sequence is TGTGCCAGCAGCGATACTAGCGGGGGAGCCAACACCGGGGAGCTGTTTTTT. Rearrangement joined TRBV25-1 to TRBJ2-2; TRBD2 fits 11 bases in the junction. Clipping removes 6 bases from V and 2 bases from J, with 8 as the unmatched junction base count. CDR1 and CDR2 were assigned from the germline V gene as MGHDK and SYGVNS. Counted from cysteine to phenylalanine, this CDR3 has 17 amino acids. Of all the DNA, just the CDR3 is kept, 51 bases in frame from base 1.